The TCR beta chain described here comes from a study of neurological immune-mediated disorders. Findings and limits, study-wide: The study found no CDR3 amino acid sequences shared by expanded clones across subjects, suggesting private repertoires in all groups.

cDNA synthesis was performed by 5'RACE with 10-nucleotide random UMIs. Each CDR3 protein is one row after TCRdb ran MiXCR on the 5' RACE reads. This table holds roughly 34,000 distinct CDR3 sequences, approximately 4.3% found once. Stored at -80 C, 2 million PBMCs were the source of the unsorted libraries. The table lists this clonotype with many counts. Its antigen remains unknown. The CDR3 runs to 13 residues. Trimming took 6 bases from V and 15 from J, leaving 21 bases between them. The germline gives CDR1 MNHEY, CDR2 SVGEGT. The receptor was derived from a man aged 18 to 29 in good health. Material for sequencing was PBMCs. This chain joins TRBV6-2 or TRBV6-3 and TRBJ2-1; weak D call: TRBD2 (6 bases). DNA for the CDR3: TGTGCCAGCAGCCCGACCGGGACTCGGAGGGGGTTCTTC. It yields the protein CASSPTGTRRGFF.